This entry concerns a single TCR beta chain. Its target antigen remains unknown. The CDR1 and CDR2 encoded by the germline V gene (reference sequence) are LNHNV and YYDKDF. From the cysteine up to the phenylalanine, the CDR3 has a length of 15 residues. Only the CDR3 portion is preserved as DNA: 45 bases, with reading frame beginning at the first base. Germline trimming: 3 bases from V, 5 bases from J; junction bases outside gene matches: 8. In total, more than 500 healthy bone marrow donors made up the cohort. All cohort members were sampled while nominally healthy, although unrecorded immune exposures were likely present. The donor tested CMV seronegative, placing the donor among the approximately 400 seronegative members of the cohort. A peripheral blood sample was provided by each donor, and peripheral blood mononuclear cells were used for TCR beta sequencing. Genomic DNA extraction from the blood cell samples was performed with the Qiagen DNeasy Blood Extraction Kit.

Libraries came from the immunoSEQ multiplex PCR assay. For the multiplex PCR, a mixture combining 60 forward primers for TCR Vbeta segments and 13 reverse primers for TCR Jbeta segments was used. The CDR3 region of rearranged TCR beta genes was amplified from genomic DNA with a multiplex PCR assay. Amplified TCR beta libraries were sequenced as 87-base-pair reads on the Illumina HiSeq System. The source study handled its data this way. In a later analysis, 77 million or so unique TCR beta chains were counted across the approximately 670 repertoires, and roughly 10 million of these chains were shared by at least two donors. A nearest-neighbor algorithm error-corrected the raw reads and collapsed the reads into unique sequences, merging closely related sequences to remove PCR and sequencing errors. Alignment of CDR3 sequences to IMGT reference sequences was used to assign V, D and J gene segments. For a sequence to be retained, a match of at least six nucleotides was required to both a V gene segment and a J gene segment. Rearrangements were called productive when the CDR3 lacked stop codons and stayed in frame with V and J; all others were non-productive. CDR3 was defined by IMGT convention, running from the second conserved V-encoded cysteine to the conserved J-encoded phenylalanine. The earlier analysis of some 540 of the donors excluded any sequence lacking an unambiguous match to a single V gene segment. An earlier analysis of several hundred of the donors classified V segments as functional when productive rearrangements were above 56.7% and as segregating when the standard deviation between donors was above 5%. A statistical classification framework was built to diagnose cytomegalovirus status from the catalog of TCR beta chain sequences. V and J gene assignment, in a later analysis, came from comparing TCR nucleotide sequences with IMGT/GENE-DB human TR gene sequences. A later analysis assigned CDR3 sequences and most-parsimonious VDJ recombination scenarios with the TCRdist pipeline. In a later analysis, each TCR beta chain was defined by its CDR3 amino acid sequence together with its V-gene family, and reads lacking a unique V-gene family were excluded. As a way to deal with suspected cross-contamination and a sequencing artifact, a later analysis dropped approximately 590 nucleotide sequences that were highly shared and had low generation probability. A later analysis calculated a clonal expansion index for each public chain from normalized within-repertoire ranks of inferred template counts. Generation probabilities in a later analysis came from a VDJ recombination model fitted to out-of-frame rearrangements, and those results were checked against IGoR. In a later analysis, TCR-TCR, TCR-HLA and TCR-CMV co-occurrence was scored with hypergeometric tests, and a repertoire-size bias correction was applied to TCR pairs. In a later analysis, false discovery rates were estimated by permuting HLA or CMV assignments 20 times. In a later analysis, co-occurring TCRs were grouped using DBSCAN, and TCRdist sequence similarity was added for clustering within HLA-allele-positive subsets. Repertoires with fewer than 30,000 or more than 120,000 public chains, plus five repertoires with anomalous nucleotide sharing, were excluded from co-occurrence clustering. The clones in this table, taken by TCRdb from immuneACCESS, are in-frame only. Not every clone is retained; where verified, under half of the shortfall comes from an unresolved V gene, and the cause of the rest is unknown. The V and J calls and clone size come from that table; D and trimming were worked out from the DNA. This sample's table contains about 58,000 clones. The leading ten clones occupy over 2% of the sample.

This specimen comes from a study of cytomegalovirus exposure and HLA in healthy donors (dated 2017 in TCRdb). For context, the study as a whole: According to an earlier analysis of 450 to 650 of the donors, 200 million or so T cells yielded 90 million to 140 million unique TCR beta sequences and about 300 Gb of sequence data. An early release that covered around 590 HLA-typed donors contained approximately 300 gigabases of sequencing data and tens of millions of unique TCR sequences. Among the roughly 400 genotyped donors, about 83% belonged to the genetic ancestry cluster associated with self-reported Caucasian donors. The study aimed to test whether signatures of past pathogen exposure could be identified by cataloging public T cell receptors. The study used immunosequencing to profile the T cell repertoires of hundreds of subjects and linked those repertoires to cytomegalovirus serostatus. In addition to the first cohort of approximately 650 subjects, a separate validation cohort of 120 different subjects was used. High-throughput TCR immunosequencing, statistical association of individual TCRs with disease status, and machine learning were combined to predict cytomegalovirus infection status. A later analysis re-examined previously published TCR beta repertoires from 500 to 700 donors and added high-resolution HLA genotyping to investigate patterns of TCR occurrence. Rather than drawing on any new phenotypic data, the later analysis identified candidate immune exposures from TCR beta sequences and the way those sequences occurred across donors. An earlier analysis of fewer than 750 of the donors used high-throughput TCR beta sequencing to judge whether each TCR beta V gene segment behaved as functional or pseudogenic. Alongside the repertoire data, information on donor age, sex, ethnicity and CMV serostatus was compiled. A later genetic analysis used genome-wide SNP genotypes for about 65% of the 666 donors, treating that subset as a discovery cohort. Every repertoire in the discovery cohort had been generated on one and the same sequencing platform. Both class I and class II loci were covered by HLA typing, at four-digit resolution. Typing coverage varied by locus: roughly 629-630 donors for A, B, C, DRB1 and DQB1; roughly 520 for DQA1; 600 to 610 for DPA1; around 490 for DPB1. Roughly five DR-DQ haplotypes were handled as single units for association and clustering because linkage in the cohort was strong. Among over 350 genotyped donors of the cohort, an average of around 240,000 unique TCR beta nucleotide sequences were sequenced per donor, approximately 20% of them non-productive.

Overall study results and their limits: Immune exposure information for the cohort was limited to CMV serostatus. A later analysis associated about 17,000 TCR beta sequences with specific HLA alleles at a false discovery rate of 0.05. In vitro tests confirmed that a few of the cytomegalovirus-associated TCR beta chains recognize cytomegalovirus antigens. In a later genetic analysis, fewer N-insertions in productive TCRs were reported among donors in an Asian-associated ancestry cluster than the approximately 710-donor mean. Cytomegalovirus status was reported to be diagnosed by the classifier with high specificity and sensitivity in both the original and validation cohorts. Sequencing depth was assumed to be roughly uniform across donors in the presence/absence analyses, though that assumption may not hold. A later analysis reported that several top co-occurrence clusters appeared linked to parvovirus B19, influenza, CMV and Epstein-Barr virus. Over 15 rarely observed V segments, including chromosome 9 orphons, were excluded from the earlier analysis of a few hundred of the donors because counts were too low. According to the authors, the approach could potentially be generalized to other disease states and immunological phenotypes. Broadly in line with IMGT annotations, most TCR beta V segments showed up in productive rearrangements about 90% or about 30% of the time in an earlier analysis of several hundred of the donors. Linkage disequilibrium might explain the correlated functional status among segregating V segments, but an unknown experimental factor could not be ruled out. When HLA alleles, especially DR and DQ, strongly co-occurred, attributing TCR associations to individual alleles was difficult. Most CMV-associated TCR beta chains appeared to be HLA-restricted in a later analysis, and the HLA associations seemed to be driven largely by CMV exposure. A later analysis found that TCR association rates varied across HLA loci, with DRB1 alleles showing the most associated TCRs and HLA-C alleles the fewest. Most TCR sequences were observed very rarely across donors, whereas some public TCRs were present in many individuals. The study listed 170 or so TCR beta chains as associated with cytomegalovirus. A cluster of highly shared sequence variants was judged likely to be a technical artifact of the sequencing pipeline. The cohort was sequenced for TCR beta chains only, and without alpha or paired-chain data the features that could be detected were limited. A further reported finding was that TCR beta sequences accurately predicted the HLA-A and HLA-B alleles for most subjects in the first cohort. Some IMGT-functional V segments, including TRBV6-2 and TRBV6-3, could not be distinguished by the 87-base-pair reads and were therefore excluded. V-gene and J-gene trimming of TCR beta chains was associated with a missense DCLRE1C variant in a later genetic analysis, and the association was replicated in an independent cohort. Compared with equally common non-associated chains, HLA-associated TCR beta chains in a later analysis were more clonally expanded and had lower generation probabilities. Because HLA typing was unavailable for some donors at each locus, only the typed subset was used in association tests.

The rearrangement combines TRBV15 with TRBJ2-5; TRBD1 agrees with 8 junctional bases. This clonotype was obtained from a woman aged 18-29 years in good health and CMV-seronegative. The sequenced material came from PBMCs. CDR3 sequence: CATSRDSGGWETQYF. The DNA is TGTGCCACCAGCAGGGATTCAGGGGGCTGGGAGACCCAGTACTTC.